The sequence of this TCR beta chain was determined in a study of OX40 agonist ivuxolimab in advanced cancers. Profiled with immunoSEQ multiplex PCR; TCRdb holds only in-frame clones, not every one. The sample shows tens of thousands of clones, around nine tenths of them seen only once. This clone was counted a few times. What it binds is unknown. Any history of autoimmune disease or systemic immunosuppression disqualified patients. Patients had blood sampled at baseline and again on cycle 4 day 1 and cycle 7 day 1. Findings and caveats of the study: Also showing low normalized T-cell clonal expansion were some of the nonresponders. No antigen was identified for the clonally expanded peripheral T cells.

Sequenced material: CD4+ or CD8+ T cells sorted from blood, taken in a trial of the OX40 agonist ivuxolimab. This receptor was taken from an adult with an advanced solid tumor such as melanoma, head and neck, liver or kidney cancer.

The CDR3 sequence: CASTTTGINSPLHF. The CDR3 DNA follows: TGTGCCAGTACTACAACAGGGATTAATTCACCCCTCCACTTT. J is TRBJ1-6 and V is TRBV19, with D perhaps matching TRBD1 (6 bases). The CDR3 runs 14 residues. V lost 7 bases and J lost 6, with 13 bases in between. The V gene's germline CDR1 is LNHDA and CDR2 SQIVND (reference sequence).